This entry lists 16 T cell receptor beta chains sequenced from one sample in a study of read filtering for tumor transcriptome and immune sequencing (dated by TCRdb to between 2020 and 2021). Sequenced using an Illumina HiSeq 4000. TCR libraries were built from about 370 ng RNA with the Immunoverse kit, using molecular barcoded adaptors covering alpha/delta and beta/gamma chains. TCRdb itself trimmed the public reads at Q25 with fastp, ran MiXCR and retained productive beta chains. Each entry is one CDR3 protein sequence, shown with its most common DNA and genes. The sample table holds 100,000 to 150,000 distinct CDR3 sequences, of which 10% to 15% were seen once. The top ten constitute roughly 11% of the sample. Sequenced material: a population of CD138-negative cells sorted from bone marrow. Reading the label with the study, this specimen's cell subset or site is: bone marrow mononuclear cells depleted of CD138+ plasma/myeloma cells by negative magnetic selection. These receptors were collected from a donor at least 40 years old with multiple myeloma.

CDR3 region: CASSKSGRASYEQYF. CDR3 nucleotide sequence: TGTGCCAGCAGCAAAAGCGGGAGAGCGTCCTACGAGCAGTACTTC. J is TRBJ2-7 and V is TRBV28; 8 nucleotides line up with TRBD2. The CDR3 loop spans 15 amino acids. Germline CDR1 is MDHEN and CDR2 is SYDVKM. V trimming: 6 bases; J trimming: 1 base; junction bases outside the gene matches: 8.

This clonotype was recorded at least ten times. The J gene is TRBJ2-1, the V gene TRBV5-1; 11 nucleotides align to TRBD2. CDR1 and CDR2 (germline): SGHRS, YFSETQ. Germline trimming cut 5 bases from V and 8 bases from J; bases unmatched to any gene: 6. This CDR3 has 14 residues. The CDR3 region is CASRTSGDPHEQFF. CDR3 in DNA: TGCGCCAGCAGGACTAGCGGGGACCCACATGAGCAGTTCTTC.

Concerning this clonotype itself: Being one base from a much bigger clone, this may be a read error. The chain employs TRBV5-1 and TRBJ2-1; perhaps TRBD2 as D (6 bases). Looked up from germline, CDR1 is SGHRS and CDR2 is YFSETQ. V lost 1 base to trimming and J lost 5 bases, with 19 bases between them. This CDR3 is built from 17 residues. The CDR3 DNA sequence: TGCGCCAGCAGCTTGCGGTTCACTGGCGGGACCGACAATGAGCAGTTCTTC. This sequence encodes CASSLRFTGGTDNEQFF.

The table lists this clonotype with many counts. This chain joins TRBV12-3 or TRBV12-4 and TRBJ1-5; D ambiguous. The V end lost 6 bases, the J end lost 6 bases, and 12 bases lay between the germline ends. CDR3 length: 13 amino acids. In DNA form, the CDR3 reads TGTGCCAGCAGCCAAAGGTCGTTTCAGCCCCAGCATTTT. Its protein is CASSQRSFQPQHF.

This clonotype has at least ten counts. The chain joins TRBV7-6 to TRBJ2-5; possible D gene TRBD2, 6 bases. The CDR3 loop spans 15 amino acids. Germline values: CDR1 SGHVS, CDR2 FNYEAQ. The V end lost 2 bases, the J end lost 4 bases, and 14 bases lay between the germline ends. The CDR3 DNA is TGTGCCAGCAGCTTAACTAGCCTCGGAGGAGAGACCCAGTACTTC. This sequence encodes CASSLTSLGGETQYF.

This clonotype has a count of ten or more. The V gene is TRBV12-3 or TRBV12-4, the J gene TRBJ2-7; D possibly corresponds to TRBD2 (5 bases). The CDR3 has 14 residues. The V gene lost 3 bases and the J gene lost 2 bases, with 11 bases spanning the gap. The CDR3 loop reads CASSLTGGAYEQYF. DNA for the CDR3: TGTGCCAGCAGTTTGACCGGAGGAGCCTACGAGCAGTACTTC.

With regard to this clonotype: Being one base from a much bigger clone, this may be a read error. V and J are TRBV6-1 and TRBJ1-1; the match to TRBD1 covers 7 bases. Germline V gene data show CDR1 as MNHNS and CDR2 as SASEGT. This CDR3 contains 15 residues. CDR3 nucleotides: TGTGCCAGCGGTGAATACGGGACAGAGAACACTGAAGCTTTCTTT. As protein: CASGEYGTENTEAFF.

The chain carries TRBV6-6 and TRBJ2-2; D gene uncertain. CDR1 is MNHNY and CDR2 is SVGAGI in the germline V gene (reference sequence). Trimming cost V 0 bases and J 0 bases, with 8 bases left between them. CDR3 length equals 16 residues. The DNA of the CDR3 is TGTGCCAGCAGTTACTCCAACAGCGCGAACACCGGGGAGCTGTTTTTT. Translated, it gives CASSYSNSANTGELFF.

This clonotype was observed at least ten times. The DNA of the CDR3 is TGCGCCAGCAGCTTGTCTAGCGGGAGCGTAGATACGCAGTATTTT. Protein sequence: CASSLSSGSVDTQYF. The chain joins TRBV5-1 to TRBJ2-3; TRBD2 agrees at 10 bases. There are 15 residues in the CDR3. Germline CDR1 SGHRS, CDR2 YFSETQ. V lost 1 base and J lost 5; bases outside the gene matches: 4.

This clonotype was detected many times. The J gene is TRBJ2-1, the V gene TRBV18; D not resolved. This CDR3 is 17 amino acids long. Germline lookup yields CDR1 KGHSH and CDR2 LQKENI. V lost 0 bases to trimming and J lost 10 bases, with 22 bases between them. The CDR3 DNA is TGTGCCAGCTCACCACCTAGTACCGGCCCCCTTATGCGGGAGCAGTTCTTC. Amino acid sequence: CASSPPSTGPLMREQFF.

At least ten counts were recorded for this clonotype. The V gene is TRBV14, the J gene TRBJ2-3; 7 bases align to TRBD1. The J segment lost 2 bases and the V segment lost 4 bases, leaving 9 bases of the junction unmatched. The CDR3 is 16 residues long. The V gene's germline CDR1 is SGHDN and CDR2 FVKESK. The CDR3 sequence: CASSRLPGQNTDTQYF. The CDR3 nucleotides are TGTGCCAGCAGCCGGTTACCGGGACAGAACACAGATACGCAGTATTTT.

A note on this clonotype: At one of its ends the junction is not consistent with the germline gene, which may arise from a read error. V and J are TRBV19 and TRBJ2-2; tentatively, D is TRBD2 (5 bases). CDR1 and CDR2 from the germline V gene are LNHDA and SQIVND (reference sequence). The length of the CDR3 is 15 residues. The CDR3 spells CASLEAAANTGELSF. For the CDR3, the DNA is TGTGCCAGCTTAGAAGCGGCCGCGAACACCGGGGAGCTGTCTTTT. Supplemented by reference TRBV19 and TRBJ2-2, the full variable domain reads DGGITQSPKYLFRKEGQNVTLSCEQNLNHDAMYWYRQDPGQGLRLIYYSQIVNDFQKGDIAEGYSVSREKKESFPLTVTSAQKNPTAFYLCASLEAAANTGELSFGEGSRLTVL.

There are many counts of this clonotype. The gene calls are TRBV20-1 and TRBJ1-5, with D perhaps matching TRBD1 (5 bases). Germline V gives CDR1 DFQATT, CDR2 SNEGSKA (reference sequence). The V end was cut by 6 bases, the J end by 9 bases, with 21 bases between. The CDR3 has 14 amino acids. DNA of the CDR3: TGCAGTGCGCGGACATTTGATGGGTTTGGGCCCCAGCATTTT. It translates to CSARTFDGFGPQHF.

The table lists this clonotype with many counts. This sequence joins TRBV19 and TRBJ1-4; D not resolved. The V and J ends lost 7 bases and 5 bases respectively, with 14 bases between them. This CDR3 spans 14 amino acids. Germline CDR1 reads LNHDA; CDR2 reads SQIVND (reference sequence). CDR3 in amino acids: CASTSTRGNEKLFF. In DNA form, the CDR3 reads TGTGCCAGTACCTCGACCCGTGGGAATGAAAAACTGTTTTTT.

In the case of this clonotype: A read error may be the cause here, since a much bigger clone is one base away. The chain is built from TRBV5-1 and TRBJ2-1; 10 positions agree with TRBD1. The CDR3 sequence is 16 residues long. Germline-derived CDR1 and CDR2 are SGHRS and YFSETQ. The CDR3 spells CASSTTGTGASNEQSF. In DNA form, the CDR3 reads TGCGCCAGCAGCACCACCGGGACAGGGGCATCAAATGAGCAGTCCTTC.

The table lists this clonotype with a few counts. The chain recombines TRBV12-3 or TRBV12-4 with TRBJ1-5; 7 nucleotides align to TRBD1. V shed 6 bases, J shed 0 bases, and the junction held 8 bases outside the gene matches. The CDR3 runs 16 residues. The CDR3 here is CASRTGRFDSNQPQHF. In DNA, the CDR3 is TGTGCCAGCAGGACAGGGAGGTTCGATAGCAATCAGCCCCAGCATTTT.